This entry lists 18 T cell receptor beta chains sequenced from one sample in a study of cytomegalovirus exposure and HLA in healthy donors. This PCR relied on a set of 60 Vbeta primers and 13 Jbeta primers. TCRdb's table, derived via immunoSEQ multiplex PCR, lists solely in-frame clones and lacks some. The sample lists under 200,000 clones; approximately 11% were seen once. Source material: PBMCs. These receptors all stem from a man aged 50-60 years in good health and CMV-seropositive.

The CDR3 is CAIGTGGIEETQYF. For the CDR3, the DNA is TGTGCCATCGGGACAGGGGGAATTGAAGAGACCCAGTACTTC. The V gene is TRBV10-3, the J gene TRBJ2-5; 11 nucleotides align to TRBD1. CDR1 ENHRY and CDR2 SYGVKD come from the germline V gene. The CDR3 totals 14 residues. The trim removed 8 bases at V and 3 bases at J, leaving 5 bases unmatched.

The chain recombines TRBV4-2 with TRBJ2-1; 10 bases align to TRBD2. The V segment lost 0 bases and the J segment 5 bases; nucleotides outside the gene matches: 10. The CDR3 sequence is 18 residues long. In germline, CDR1 is LGHNA, CDR2 YNFKEQ. The CDR3 nucleotides read TGTGCCAGCAGCCAAGACCAGCGGGGGGGCCGGGGAGACAATGAGCAGTTCTTC. Protein product: CASSQDQRGGRGDNEQFF.

The CDR3 nucleotides read TGCGCCAGCAGCTTGGGGGGGCCGAGCCCTAGCAATCAGCCCCAGCATTTT. It is translated as CASSLGGPSPSNQPQHF. The chain carries TRBV5-1 and TRBJ1-5; the D gene is possibly TRBD1 (6 bases). The CDR3 consists of 17 residues. Trimming removed 0 bases at V and 0 bases at J, with 13 bases between. CDR1 SGHRS and CDR2 YFSETQ come from the germline V gene.

This clone has a handful of counts. The chain is built from TRBV18 and TRBJ2-1, with 9 bases identical to TRBD2. The CDR3 loop spans 17 amino acids. The germline gives CDR1 KGHSH, CDR2 LQKENI. V shed 0 bases, J shed 0 bases, and the junction held 3 bases outside the gene matches. CDR3 residues: CASSPPAGGLSYNEQFF. The CDR3 DNA follows: TGTGCCAGCTCACCACCGGCGGGGGGGCTCTCCTACAATGAGCAGTTCTTC.

This clone was observed a handful of times. This sequence joins TRBV27 and TRBJ1-2; maybe TRBD1 (5 bases). There are 14 residues in the CDR3. The V end lost 0 bases, the J end lost 8 bases, and 13 bases lay between the germline ends. CDR1 is MNHEY and CDR2 is SMNVEV in the germline V gene (reference sequence). Here the CDR3 reads CASSLSTGVRGYTF. The CDR3 DNA reads as TGTGCCAGCAGTTTATCTACGGGGGTACGGGGCTACACCTTC.

The chain is built from TRBV29-1 and TRBJ2-7; 11 bases are shared with TRBD1. The CDR3 is 15 residues long. Trimming at V came to 1 base and at J to 4 bases, leaving 6 bases not matched to a gene. In germline, CDR1 is SQVTM, CDR2 ANQGSEA. The CDR3 coding sequence is TGCAGCGTTGAAGGGATGGGACAGGGGGTGTACGAGCAGTACGTC. It yields the protein CSVEGMGQGVYEQYV.

This clone turned up a few times. The genes are TRBV6-1 and TRBJ1-1; 8 nucleotides align to TRBD1. CDR1 MNHNS and CDR2 SASEGT come from the germline V gene. The CDR3 loop spans 16 amino acids. The junction had 7 bases not matched to a gene; V was cut back by 0 bases and J by 4 bases. The CDR3 nucleotides are TGTGCCAGCAGTGAAGCGGCAGGGGGCTGGGGCACTGAAGCTTTCTTT. Protein sequence: CASSEAAGGWGTEAFF.

This clone occurred a few times. The genes are TRBV5-1 and TRBJ1-4; 7 bases align to TRBD1. After removal of 2 bases from V and 0 bases from J, the junction contained 10 bases not matched to a gene. The CDR3 extends over 18 amino acids. Germline loops: CDR1 SGHRS, CDR2 YFSETQ. The CDR3 DNA sequence: TGCGCCAGCAGCTTTTTAGGACAGGCGCGCGCAACTAATGAAAAACTGTTTTTT. Amino acid sequence: CASSFLGQARATNEKLFF. The variable domain in full, with the rest retrieved from reference TRBV5-1 and TRBJ1-4, is KAGVTQTPRYLIKTRGQQVTLSCSPISGHRSVSWYQQTPGQGLQFLFEYFSETQRNKGNFPGRFSGRQFSNSRSEMNVSTLELGDSALYLCASSFLGQARATNEKLFFGSGTQLSVL.

V and J are TRBV28 and TRBJ2-7, with a possible D match to TRBD2 (6 bases). Trimming removed 4 bases from V and 1 base from J, with 8 bases in between. Germline values: CDR1 MDHEN, CDR2 SYDVKM. This CDR3 has 13 amino acids. CDR3 nucleotides: TGTGCCAGCAGTTCCGGGAGATCCTACGAGCAGTACTTC. Protein sequence: CASSSGRSYEQYF.

This clone came up a few times. The chain uses TRBV9 and TRBJ1-5; D unclear. The CDR3 contains 13 residues. CDR1 is SGDLS and CDR2 is YYNGEE in the germline V gene. V lost 0 bases and J 6 bases, leaving 7 bases between the germline ends. The CDR3 DNA sequence: TGTGCCAGCAGCGTAGACTTAAGTCAGCCCCAGCATTTT. This sequence encodes CASSVDLSQPQHF.

This chain uses TRBV5-1 with TRBJ1-1; weak D call: TRBD1 (6 bases). Trimming stripped 10 bases from V and 0 bases from J, with 16 bases between. Looked up from germline, CDR1 is SGHRS and CDR2 is YFSETQ. This CDR3 contains 14 residues. The CDR3: CASNRGGLNTEAFF. The CDR3 DNA reads as TGCGCCTCTAATCGCGGGGGCCTGAACACTGAAGCTTTCTTT. Looking up the rest from reference TRBV5-1 and TRBJ1-1 gives the full variable domain: KAGVTQTPRYLIKTRGQQVTLSCSPISGHRSVSWYQQTPGQGLQFLFEYFSETQRNKGNFPGRFSGRQFSNSRSEMNVSTLELGDSALYLCASNRGGLNTEAFFGQGTRLTVV.

This clone was seen a handful of times. The rearrangement links TRBV6-1 to TRBJ1-5; TRBD1 might be the D (5 bases). Germline CDR1 and CDR2: MNHNS and SASEGT. This CDR3 has 12 residues. V was pared by 11 bases and J by 8 bases, with 16 bases between. The CDR3 DNA follows: TGTGCCGGAGCAGCCGGGACTGAGCCCCAGCATTTT. Translated, it gives CAGAAGTEPQHF.

This chain joins TRBV13 and TRBJ2-5; the match to TRBD2 covers 10 bases. Germline V gene sequence: CDR1 PRHDT, CDR2 FYEKMQ (reference sequence). With 4 bases clipped from V and 2 bases from J, the junction kept 7 bases outside the gene matches. The CDR3 is 16 amino acids. The CDR3 region has the DNA TGTGCCAGCAGCTCAATGGCTAGCGGGGGTCAAGAGACCCAGTACTTC. Its protein is CASSSMASGGQETQYF.

This clone was observed a handful of times. The same CDR3 is also encoded by other DNA sequences in this sample. The rearrangement joins TRBV30 to TRBJ1-6; 7 bases map to TRBD1. Germline CDR1 GTSNPN, CDR2 SVGIG (reference sequence). The ends lost 2 bases at V and 13 bases at J; junction bases unmatched: 14. This CDR3 spans 15 amino acids. The CDR3 DNA follows: TGTGCCTGGAGTCCATCAGGGGGAGCTAAATCCCCCCTCCACTTT. This encodes CAWSPSGGAKSPLHF.

This clone has just a few counts. The chain employs TRBV6-5 and TRBJ2-7; D is uncertain. Germline V gene sequence: CDR1 MNHEY, CDR2 SVGAGI. There are 13 residues in the CDR3. V lost 5 bases and J lost 6, with 14 bases in between. In nucleotides, the CDR3 is TGTGCCAGCAGTCTTGACCGAATGGGCGAGCAGTACGTC. Translation: CASSLDRMGEQYV.

This clone showed up just a few times. The chain joins TRBV6-1 to TRBJ2-7; D unclear. There are 14 residues in the CDR3. Per the germline V gene, CDR1 is MNHNS and CDR2 is SASEGT. Deletions cut 7 bases from V and 3 bases from J, with 16 bases between. This CDR3 reads CASNRMRQNYEQYF. CDR3 nucleotide sequence: TGTGCCAGCAATAGAATGAGGCAGAACTACGAGCAGTACTTC.

This clone was seen more than once but under ten times. The J gene is TRBJ2-2, the V gene TRBV6-5; 9 bases align to TRBD2. The CDR3 length is 13 residues. V trimming: 5 bases; J trimming: 6 bases; junction bases outside the gene matches: 1. Germline V gives CDR1 MNHEY, CDR2 SVGAGI. CDR3 loop: CASSPSGAGELFF. CDR3 sequence (DNA): TGTGCCAGCAGTCCTAGCGGGGCCGGGGAGCTGTTTTTT.

The CDR3 DNA sequence: TGCGCCAGCAGCCAAGATCCGGGGTGGAACACCGGGGAGCTGTTTTTT. This codes for CASSQDPGWNTGELFF. The genes are TRBV4-3 and TRBJ2-2; weak D call: TRBD2 (5 bases). The CDR3 is 16 amino acids. Germline V CDR1 and CDR2: LGHNA, YSLEER. V shed 0 bases and J shed 1 base, with 9 bases lying between them.